The present TCR beta chain was sequenced within a study of T cell repertoires in cytomegalovirus infection (dated by TCRdb to the late 2010s). Regarding the complete study: Peptide stimulations targeted recently identified HLA-C-restricted CMV epitopes, whose presentation resists viral immunomodulation, together with well-studied HLA-B-restricted epitopes. Donor HLA type was relevant to the analysis, because carriage of CMV infection together with the matching HLA type was indicated by public TCR beta signatures.

The instrument given in TCRdb is Illumina HiSeq 1500. In TCRdb, the public reads were trimmed at Q25 with fastp and aligned with MiXCR, with productive beta chains retained. For every CDR3 protein sequence, its rows merge into one entry that carries the most common genes and DNA. This sample holds about 920,000 distinct CDR3 sequences; roughly 31% were observed only once. The ten largest account for 13% of the sample. The CDR3 measures 17 amino acids from cysteine to phenylalanine. Only CDR3 DNA is held: 51 bases, read in frame from base 1. Clipping removes 6 bases from V and 3 bases from J, with 13 as the unmatched junction base count. CDR1 and CDR2 (LNHDA, SQIVND) derive from the germline V gene (reference sequence). What the treatment or condition label conveys for this sample: in vitro stimulation with specific CMV peptide epitopes to enrich CMV-specific T cells. Results the study describes overall, beyond this receptor: The ex vivo response was dominated by HLA-C-restricted CMV-specific TCR beta clonotypes, which also provided the single most frequent clonotype in two of eight donors. In both this cohort and an independent roughly 330-donor cohort, the cumulative frequency of public TCR beta family members distinguished carriers of CMV infection plus the relevant HLA type.

This clonotype appeared once. Its antigen specificity is not known. There are no base qualities to consult, and no much larger clone falls within one base. One read yields weak evidence. The material sequenced was cultured CD8+ T cells from PBMCs, taken from culture after CMV antigen stimulation. This TCR derives from a human donor in good health (CMV status not recorded). Some clones in this sample may be carry-over from other donors' samples. Here the chain combines TRBV19 and TRBJ1-5; TRBD1 agrees with 8 junctional bases. The sequence in DNA is TGTGCCAGTAGCGTTAAACCTCTGACAGGGGTCAATCAGCCCCAGCATTTT. It translates as CASSVKPLTGVNQPQHF.